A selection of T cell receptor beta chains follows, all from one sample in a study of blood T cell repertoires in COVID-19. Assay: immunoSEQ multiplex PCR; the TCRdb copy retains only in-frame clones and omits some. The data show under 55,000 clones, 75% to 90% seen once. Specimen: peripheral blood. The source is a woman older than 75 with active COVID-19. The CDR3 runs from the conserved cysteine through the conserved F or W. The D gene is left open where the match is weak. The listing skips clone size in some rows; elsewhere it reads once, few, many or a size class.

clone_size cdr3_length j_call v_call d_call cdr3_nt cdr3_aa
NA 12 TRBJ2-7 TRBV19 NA TGTGCCAGTAGTATGGCCGGGAGCGAGCAGTACTTC CASSMAGSEQYF
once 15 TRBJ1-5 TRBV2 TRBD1 TGTGCCAGCAGAAAGGGACAGGGTAACAATCAGCCCCAGCATTTT CASRKGQGNNQPQHF
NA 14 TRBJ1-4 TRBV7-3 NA TGTGCCAGCAGCAAACAGGGCCCTAATGAAAAACTGTTTTTT CASSKQGPNEKLFF
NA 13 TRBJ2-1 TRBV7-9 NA TGTGCCAGCAGCTTAACGACAGGCAATGAGCAGTTCTTC CASSLTTGNEQFF
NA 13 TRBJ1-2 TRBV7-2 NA TGTGCCAGCAGCTTATACGAGGATTTTGGCTACACCTTC CASSLYEDFGYTF
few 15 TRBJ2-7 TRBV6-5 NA TGTGCCAGCAGTTATCAATTAGAAACCTCCTACGAGCAGTACTTC CASSYQLETSYEQYF
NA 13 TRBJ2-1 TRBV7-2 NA TGTGCCAGCAGCTTACGGATAGCCAGCGAGCAGTTCTTC CASSLRIASEQFF
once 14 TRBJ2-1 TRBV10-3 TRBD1 TGTGCCATCAGTGCGGGACAGGGCTACAATGAGCAGTTCTTC CAISAGQGYNEQFF
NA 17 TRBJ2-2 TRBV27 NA TGTGCCAGCAGTTTTAGCGGTCCGGACACTCTGGGCGGGGAGCTGTTTTTT CASSFSGPDTLGGELFF
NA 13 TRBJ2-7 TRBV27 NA TGTGCCAGAGACTTCCGGGGGAACTACGAGCAGTACTTC CARDFRGNYEQYF
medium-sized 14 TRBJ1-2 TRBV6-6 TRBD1 TGTGCCAGCAGTTCCCCGACAGGGGGCTATGGCTACACCTTC CASSSPTGGYGYTF
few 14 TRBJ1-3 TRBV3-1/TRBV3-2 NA TGTGCCAGCAGCCAAGACTCTGCGGGAAACACCATATATTTT CASSQDSAGNTIYF
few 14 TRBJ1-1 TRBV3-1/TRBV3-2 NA TGTGCCAGCAGCCAAGATTCTACGACAAGGGGTTCTTTCTTT CASSQDSTTRGSFF
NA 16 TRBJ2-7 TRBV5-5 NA TGTGCCAGCAGCTTTGAAGAGATGACAGGTACTTACGAGCAGTACTTC CASSFEEMTGTYEQYF
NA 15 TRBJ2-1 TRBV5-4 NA TGTGCCAGCAGCTTGAGTGCACAGACCTACAATGAGCAGTTCTTC CASSLSAQTYNEQFF
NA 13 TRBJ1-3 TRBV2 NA TGTGCCAGCAGTGTGCAGTATGGAAACACCATATATTTT CASSVQYGNTIYF
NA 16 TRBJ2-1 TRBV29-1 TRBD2 TGCAGCGTTGTCCCCAAACTAGCGGGGGCATACAATGAGCAGTTCTTC CSVVPKLAGAYNEQFF
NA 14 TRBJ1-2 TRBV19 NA TGTGCCAGTAGCCTGGGGGCTACTAACTATGGCTACACCTTC CASSLGATNYGYTF
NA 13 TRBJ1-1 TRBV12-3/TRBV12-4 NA TGTGCCAGCAGTGTTAACAGGGAAACTGAAGCTTTCTTT CASSVNRETEAFF
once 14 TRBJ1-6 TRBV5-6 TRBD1 TGTGCCAGCAGCGGGAGACAGGGTTATTCACCCCTCCACTTT CASSGRQGYSPLHF
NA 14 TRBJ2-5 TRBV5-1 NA TGCGCCAGCAGCTTAGGGGCTACCCGGGAGACCCAGTACTTC CASSLGATRETQYF
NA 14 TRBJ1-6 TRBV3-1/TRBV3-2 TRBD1 TGTGCCAGTCACAGGGGCCCTCTGGGTTCACCCCTCCACTTT CASHRGPLGSPLHF
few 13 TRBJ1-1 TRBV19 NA TGTGCCAGTAGTATGGGGCGACGGACTGAAGCTTTCTTT CASSMGRRTEAFF
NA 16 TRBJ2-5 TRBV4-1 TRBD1 TGCGCCAGCAGCCAAGATAGGGGGACAGGGTCCGAGACCCAGTACTTC CASSQDRGTGSETQYF
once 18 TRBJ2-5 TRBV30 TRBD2 TGTGCCTGGAGTGTAGGGACTAGCGGGAGATCCTCAAAAGAGACCCAGTACTTC CAWSVGTSGRSSKETQYF
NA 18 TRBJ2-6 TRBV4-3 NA TGCGCCAGCAGCCAAGATCTTTCCAGGGGAGCTGGGGCCAACGTCCTGACTTTC CASSQDLSRGAGANVLTF
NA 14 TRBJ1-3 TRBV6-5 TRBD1 TGTGCCAGCAGTTCCTCCTTCGGGGACAGGTCCATATATTTT CASSSSFGDRSIYF
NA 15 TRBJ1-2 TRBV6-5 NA TGTGCCAGCAGTTACTCGTTGTCGGTCCGATATGGCTACACCTTC CASSYSLSVRYGYTF
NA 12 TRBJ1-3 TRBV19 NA TGTGCCAGTAGTTCCGTTGGAAACACCATATATTTT CASSSVGNTIYF
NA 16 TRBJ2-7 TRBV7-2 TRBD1 TGTGCCAGCAGCTTGGACAGGGGAGGGGCTGGCTACGAGCAGTACTTC CASSLDRGGAGYEQYF
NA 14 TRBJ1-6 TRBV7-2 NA TGTGCCAGCACCGTAGGGGGTCCTAATTCACCCCTCCACTTT CASTVGGPNSPLHF
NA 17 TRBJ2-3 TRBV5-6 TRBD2 TGTGCCAGCAGTCTGCGGCGAGCGGGGGACAGCACAGATACGCAGTATTTT CASSLRRAGDSTDTQYF
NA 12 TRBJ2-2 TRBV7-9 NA TGTGCCAGCAGCCACAATACCGGGGAGCTGTTTTTT CASSHNTGELFF
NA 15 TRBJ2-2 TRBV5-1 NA TGCGCCAGCAGCTTGTCCCGGGGTAGGTCCGGGGAGCTGTTTTTT CASSLSRGRSGELFF
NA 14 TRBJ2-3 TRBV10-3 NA TGTGCCATCACCCGGGACTTCAGCACAGATACGCAGTATTTT CAITRDFSTDTQYF
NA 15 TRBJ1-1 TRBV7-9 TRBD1 TGTGCCAGCAGCCACCGACAGGGGGAGAACACTGAAGCTTTCTTT CASSHRQGENTEAFF
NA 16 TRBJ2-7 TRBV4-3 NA TGCGCCAGCAGCCAAGATATGGCAGGGGACGTATACGAGCAGTACTTC CASSQDMAGDVYEQYF
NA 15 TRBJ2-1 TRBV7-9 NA TGTGCCAGCAGCTTAGTAGCCGCGGGGATAAATGAGCAGTTCTTC CASSLVAAGINEQFF
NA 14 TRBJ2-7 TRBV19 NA TGTGCCAGTAGTATGGGGGCAGGGTTCGACGAGCAGTACTTC CASSMGAGFDEQYF
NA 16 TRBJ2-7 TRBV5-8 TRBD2 TGTGCCAGCAGCTCTGGGCGGGGGGCCCTCTCCTACGAGCAGTACTTC CASSSGRGALSYEQYF
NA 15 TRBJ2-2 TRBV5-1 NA TGCGCCAGCACCCCGGGAGGGGGCGTCACCGGGGAGCTGTTTTTT CASTPGGGVTGELFF
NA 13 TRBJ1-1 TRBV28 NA TGTGCCAGCAGACAACAGGGTCCCACTGAAGCTTTCTTT CASRQQGPTEAFF
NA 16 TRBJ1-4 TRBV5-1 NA TGCGCCAGCAGCTTGACCACAACCGCAACTAATGAAAAACTGTTTTTT CASSLTTTATNEKLFF
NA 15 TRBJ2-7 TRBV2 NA TGTGCCAGCAGGCAGACTAGTCTCGGGTTCAACGAGCAGTACTTC CASRQTSLGFNEQYF
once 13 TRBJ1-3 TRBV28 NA TGTGCCAGCAGTTCAGGACAGCTAAACACCATATATTTT CASSSGQLNTIYF
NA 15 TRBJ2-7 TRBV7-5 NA TGTGCCAGAAGTCAGCGGCCAGACCCTATGTACGAGCAGTACTTC CARSQRPDPMYEQYF
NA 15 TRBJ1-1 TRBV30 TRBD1 TGTGCCTGGAGTTTGACTTCGACAGGGGACACTGAAGCTTTCTTT CAWSLTSTGDTEAFF
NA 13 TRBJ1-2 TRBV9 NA TGTGCCAGCAGCCCCACAGAGAACTATGGCTACACCTTC CASSPTENYGYTF
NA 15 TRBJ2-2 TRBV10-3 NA TGTGCCATCAGTGAGTCCGCGACAACCACCGGGGAGCTGTTTTTT CAISESATTTGELFF
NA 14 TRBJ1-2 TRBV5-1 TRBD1 TGCGCCAGCAGCTTGGACAGGGGGTCCTATGGCTACACCTTC CASSLDRGSYGYTF
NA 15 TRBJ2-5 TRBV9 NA TGTGCCAGCAGCGTAGATGGCCAGGGGAGAGAGACCCAGTACTTC CASSVDGQGRETQYF
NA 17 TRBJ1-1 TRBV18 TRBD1 TGTGCCAGCTCACCAGGGACAGGGGGCGCCCTGAACACTGAAGCTTTCTTT CASSPGTGGALNTEAFF
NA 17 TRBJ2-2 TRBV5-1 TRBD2 TGCGCCAGCAGCTCCATAACTAGCGGGGGTACCACCGGGGAGCTGTTTTTT CASSSITSGGTTGELFF
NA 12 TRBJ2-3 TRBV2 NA TGTGCCAGCAACAGGGCTACAGATACGCAGTATTTT CASNRATDTQYF
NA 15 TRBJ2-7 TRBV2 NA TGTGCCAGCCTTAGTGGGAGGCTAGGGACCTACGAGCAGTACTTC CASLSGRLGTYEQYF
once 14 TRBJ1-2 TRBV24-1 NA TGTGCCACCAGTGACCCCGCGGGGAGTAGTGGCTACACCTTC CATSDPAGSSGYTF
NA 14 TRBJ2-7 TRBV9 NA TGTGCCAGCAGCGTAGTTCCCGAGAGTTACGAGCAGTACTTC CASSVVPESYEQYF
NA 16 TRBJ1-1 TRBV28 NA TGTGCCAGCAGTTCCCCAGGCGTTACCTCGAACACTGAAGCTTTCTTT CASSSPGVTSNTEAFF
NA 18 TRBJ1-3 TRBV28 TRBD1 TGTGCCAGCAGCTTACCCAACAGGGGGAGTGCCTCTGGAAACACCATATATTTT CASSLPNRGSASGNTIYF